These 5 T cell receptor beta chains share one sample of origin, sequenced in a study of T cell responses to AZD1222 COVID-19 vaccine. The repertoire was sequenced with immunoSEQ multiplex PCR; TCRdb's copy has only in-frame clones and lacks some. The sample shows over 130,000 clones, 80% to 95% of them seen only once. The sequenced sample was peripheral blood, obtained 28 days after the second AZD1222 dose. The receptors were sampled from an adult who received the AZD1222 COVID-19 vaccine.

The chain is built from TRBV24-1 and TRBJ1-2; 8 nucleotides agree with TRBD1. CDR1 and CDR2 (germline): KGHDR, SFDVKD. The CDR3 has 15 amino acids. Trimming took 4 bases from V and 4 from J; bases not matched to a gene: 7. The CDR3 spells CATSEGDRGIYGYTF. The CDR3 region has the DNA TGTGCCACCAGTGAGGGTGACAGGGGAATCTATGGCTACACCTTC.

The V gene is TRBV10-3, the J gene TRBJ2-7; the D gene could be TRBD1 or TRBD2 (6 bases each). The germline V and J ends were trimmed by 0 bases and 3 bases, with 12 bases remaining between them. The CDR3 loop spans 15 amino acids. Germline CDR1 is ENHRY and CDR2 is SYGVKD. The CDR3 sequence: CAISESTRGVYEQYF. The CDR3 region has the DNA TGTGCCATCAGTGAGTCGACTAGGGGGGTCTACGAGCAGTACTTC.

The chain carries TRBV30 and TRBJ2-3; TRBD1 matches at 10 bases. The CDR3 totals 14 residues. Germline V gene data show CDR1 as GTSNPN and CDR2 as SVGIG (reference sequence). V was clipped by 5 bases and J by 1 base; unmatched bases: 3. In DNA, the CDR3 is TGTGCCTGGGGGGACAGGGGAGGCACAGATACGCAGTATTTT. Amino acids: CAWGDRGGTDTQYF.

The chain is built from TRBV29-1 and TRBJ2-1; D perhaps matches TRBD1 (6 bases). The CDR3 runs 12 residues. Germline V lookup: CDR1 SQVTM, CDR2 ANQGSEA. Trimming pared 7 bases from V and 10 bases from J, leaving 17 bases between. The CDR3 region has the DNA TGCAGCGGTGGACAGACCGGCCTCGAGCAGTTCTTC. Encoded protein: CSGGQTGLEQFF.

The CDR3 nucleotides read TGTGCCAGCAGTTTATCCGGGGACGGAGGGACCCAGTACTTC. This translates into CASSLSGDGGTQYF. The J gene is TRBJ2-5, the V gene TRBV27, with D possibly called TRBD1 or TRBD2 (5 bases each). The CDR3 length is 14 residues. Germline V gene data show CDR1 as MNHEY and CDR2 as SMNVEV (reference sequence). Trimming took off 0 bases at V and 7 bases at J, with 12 bases between the two ends.